These 14 T cell receptor beta chains were all obtained from the same sample, sequenced in a study of blood T cell repertoires in COVID-19. Only in-frame clones appear in the TCRdb table, and some are missing; sequencing was by immunoSEQ multiplex PCR. Of hundreds of thousands of clones listed, around 87% are singletons. The material sequenced was peripheral blood. These receptors all stem from a woman between 50 and 59 years old with COVID-19, enrolled during active disease.

The rearrangement uses TRBV6-2 or TRBV6-3 and TRBJ2-7; TRBD2 might be the D (6 bases). From germline, CDR1 is MNHEY and CDR2 SVGEGT. V lost 3 bases and J 3 bases, leaving 12 bases between the germline ends. This CDR3 region has 14 residues. CDR3 amino acids: CASSYIGGNYEQYF. CDR3 DNA sequence: TGTGCCAGCAGTTATATCGGGGGTAACTACGAGCAGTACTTC.

This chain joins TRBV3-1 (or the pseudogene TRBV3-2) and TRBJ2-1, with 10 nucleotides matching TRBD2. V shed 4 bases and J 5 bases; nucleotides not matched to a gene: 8. Germline loops: CDR1 LGHDT, CDR2 YNNKEL (reference sequence). CDR3 size: 16 residues. This CDR3 is CASSPLGLAGDNEQFF. DNA of the CDR3: TGTGCCAGCAGCCCCCTAGGCCTAGCGGGAGACAATGAGCAGTTCTTC.

V gene TRBV27 combines with J gene TRBJ1-2, with a possible D match to TRBD1 (6 bases). The CDR3 runs to 18 residues. The V end lost 4 bases, the J end lost 5 bases, and 26 bases lay between the germline ends. Germline assignment: CDR1 MNHEY and CDR2 SMNVEV (reference sequence). CDR3 nucleotides: TGTGCCAGCAGTTCCAGACCGGACAGCTATGGCGTTAAGTATGGCTACACCTTC. This codes for CASSSRPDSYGVKYGYTF.

The CDR3 sequence: CASTNGVASEQYF. CDR3 nucleotide sequence: TGTGCCAGCACCAACGGGGTGGCTAGCGAGCAGTACTTC. The gene calls are TRBV25-1 and TRBJ2-7; tentatively, D is TRBD2 (5 bases). V shed 7 bases and J shed 6 bases, with 16 bases lying between them. Germline CDR1 reads MGHDK; CDR2 reads SYGVNS. CDR3 length: 13 residues.

J is TRBJ1-6 and V is TRBV25-1; D gene ambiguous. In germline, CDR1 is MGHDK, CDR2 SYGVNS. The CDR3 loop spans 12 amino acids. V was trimmed by 9 bases and J by 7 bases, leaving 10 bases between them. This chain's CDR3 is CASRNGNSPLHF. CDR3 sequence (DNA): TGTGCCAGTAGAAACGGGAATTCACCCCTCCACTTT.

The CDR3 spells CASSPGLAGGALSTDTQYF. The DNA of the CDR3 is TGTGCCAGCAGCCCGGGGCTAGCGGGAGGAGCTCTTAGCACAGATACGCAGTATTTT. The rearrangement joins TRBV27 to TRBJ2-3, with 11 bases that match TRBD2. This CDR3 comprises 19 residues. Trimming at V came to 6 bases and at J to 0 bases, leaving 14 bases not matched to a gene. CDR1 is MNHEY and CDR2 is SMNVEV in the germline V gene (reference sequence).

The chain joins TRBV3-1 (or the pseudogene TRBV3-2) to TRBJ2-7; D gene unclear. The CDR3 is 13 residues long. Germline V lookup: CDR1 LGHDT, CDR2 YNNKEL (reference sequence). V was clipped by 0 bases and J by 5 bases, with 8 bases between them. DNA for the CDR3: TGTGCCAGCAGCCAAGACTCAGTCCACGAGCAGTACTTC. Its protein product is CASSQDSVHEQYF.

As for this clone: An end of the junction does not agree with germline; a read error may underlie this. The V gene is TRBV30, the J gene TRBJ1-1; D is undetermined. The CDR3 consists of 13 residues. In germline, CDR1 is GTSNPN, CDR2 SVGIG (reference sequence). The CDR3 is CAWSREMKTEAFF. The CDR3 nucleotides read TGTGCCTGGAGTAGGGAGATGAAGACTGAAGCTTTCTTT.

This clone was counted once. The chain couples TRBV4-2 to TRBJ1-1, with D possibly TRBD1 on 6 matching bases. The CDR3 spans 15 residues. Germline CDR1 and CDR2: LGHNA and YNFKEQ. Trimming removed 1 base at V and 2 bases at J, with 11 bases between. In DNA form, the CDR3 reads TGTGCCAGCAGCCAAGCCGGGACAACCAACACTGAAGCTTTCTTT. It yields the protein CASSQAGTTNTEAFF.

This clone was recorded once. V usage is TRBV4-1 and J usage is TRBJ1-1, with D possibly being TRBD1 (5 bases). This CDR3 contains 16 residues. CDR1 MGHRA and CDR2 YSYEKL come from the germline V gene. Trimming cost V 0 bases and J 0 bases, with 11 bases left between them. The CDR3 region is CASSQDPAGLNTEAFF. CDR3 nucleotides: TGCGCCAGCAGCCAAGATCCGGCGGGACTGAACACTGAAGCTTTCTTT.

The rearrangement links TRBV7-9 to TRBJ2-1, with D possibly matching TRBD2 (6 bases). The CDR3 loop spans 16 amino acids. V lost 4 bases and J 10 bases, leaving 23 bases between the germline ends. Germline-derived CDR1 and CDR2 are SEHNR and FQNEAQ (reference sequence). This CDR3 reads CASSWVLGGGTGEQFF. In DNA form, the CDR3 reads TGTGCCAGCAGCTGGGTCTTGGGCGGAGGGACGGGAGAGCAGTTCTTC.

V and J are TRBV7-2 and TRBJ2-5, with TRBD2 identical over 12 bases. The CDR3 totals 16 residues. Trimming cost V 5 bases and J 4 bases; bases outside gene matches: 8. The germline V gene has CDR1 SGHTA and CDR2 FQGNSA. Here the CDR3 reads CASSPLLAGGGETQYF. CDR3 bases: TGTGCCAGCAGCCCCCTGCTAGCGGGAGGGGGAGAGACCCAGTACTTC.

The CDR3 DNA is TGCAGTGCTAGTGTAGGGGAGGTCCACGAGCAGTACTTC. Amino acid sequence: CSASVGEVHEQYF. The chain combines TRBV20-1 with TRBJ2-7; D possibly corresponds to TRBD2 (6 bases). CDR1 DFQATT and CDR2 SNEGSKA come from the germline V gene (reference sequence). CDR3 length: 13 amino acids. Trimming left V 3 bases short and J 5 bases short, with 14 bases between.

V is TRBV3-1 (or the pseudogene TRBV3-2) and J is TRBJ2-2, with a possible D match to TRBD1 (5 bases). CDR1 LGHDT and CDR2 YNNKEL come from the germline V gene (reference sequence). Between the trimmed V and J ends, which lost 1 base and 8 bases, there was a span of 20 bases. The CDR3 is made up of 17 amino acids. The CDR3 here is CASSQVLQARLTGELFF. CDR3 nucleotide sequence: TGTGCCAGCAGCCAAGTTTTACAGGCCCGATTGACTGGGGAGCTGTTTTTT.